Given below is one TCR beta chain in context. Its antigen is as yet unknown. V shed 5 bases and J shed 0 bases, with 11 bases lying between them. The CDR3 is 14 residues long. Germline-derived CDR1 and CDR2 are LNHDA and SQIVND (reference sequence). As originally analysed: Filtering differed, since immunoSEQ gave only junction sequences and no quality scores. Sequencing used immunoSEQ multiplex PCR; TCRdb keeps in-frame clones, though not all of them. Clonal size and the V and J genes are those of that table, whereas D and trimming came from the DNA. The sample includes millions of clones, 90% to 95% of them seen just once. The data are from a study of shared clonotypes between healthy human individuals. Splitting of CD4+ cells produced CD45RA+ naive and CD45RA-negative memory subsets. Whole-study findings and limits: Having only a few donors restricted how much genetic and exposure-history diversity was captured.

The chain uses TRBV19 and TRBJ2-7, with D perhaps TRBD1 (5 bases). Sequenced input: naive CD4+ T cells sorted from blood. Subset specified: CD45RA+ positively selected. This receptor was identified in a man aged 18 to 30 in good health. The CDR3 nucleotides read TGTGCCAGTAGTCCGCGGACAAGCTCCTACGAGCAGTACTTC. Amino acid sequence: CASSPRTSSYEQYF.